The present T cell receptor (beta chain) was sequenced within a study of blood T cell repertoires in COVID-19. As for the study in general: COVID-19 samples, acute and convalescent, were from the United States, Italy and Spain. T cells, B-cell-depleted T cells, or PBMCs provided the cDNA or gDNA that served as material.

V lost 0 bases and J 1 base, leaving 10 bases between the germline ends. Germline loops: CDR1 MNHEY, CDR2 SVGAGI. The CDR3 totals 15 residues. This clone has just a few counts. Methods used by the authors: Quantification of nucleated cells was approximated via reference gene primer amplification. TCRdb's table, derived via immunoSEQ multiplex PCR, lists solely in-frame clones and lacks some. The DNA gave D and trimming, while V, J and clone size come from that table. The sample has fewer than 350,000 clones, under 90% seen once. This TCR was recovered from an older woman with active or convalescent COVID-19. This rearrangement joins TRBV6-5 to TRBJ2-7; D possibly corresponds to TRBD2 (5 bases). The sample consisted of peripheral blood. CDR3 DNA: TGTGCCAGCAGTTACTCTAGCGCTGTATCCTACGAGCAGTACTTC. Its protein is CASSYSSAVSYEQYF.